This paragraph covers one T cell receptor beta chain sequence. The CDR3 totals 13 residues. In germline, CDR1 is SGHTA, CDR2 FQGNSA. With 2 bases removed from V and 4 bases from J, the gap between germline ends came to 7 bases. The sample comes from a study of cytomegalovirus exposure and HLA in healthy donors. With 60 Vbeta and 13 Jbeta primers, the PCR was carried out. Only in-frame clones appear in the TCRdb table, and some are missing; sequencing was by immunoSEQ multiplex PCR. Of about 150,000 clones listed, over 60% are singletons. The sequencing sample was made of PBMCs. The chain joins TRBV7-2 to TRBJ2-3; tentatively, D is TRBD1 (6 bases). The receptor was derived from a woman younger than 45 in good health and CMV-seronegative. The CDR3 region is CASSLPGADTQYF. The CDR3 region has the DNA TGTGCCAGCAGCTTACCAGGGGCAGATACGCAGTATTTT.